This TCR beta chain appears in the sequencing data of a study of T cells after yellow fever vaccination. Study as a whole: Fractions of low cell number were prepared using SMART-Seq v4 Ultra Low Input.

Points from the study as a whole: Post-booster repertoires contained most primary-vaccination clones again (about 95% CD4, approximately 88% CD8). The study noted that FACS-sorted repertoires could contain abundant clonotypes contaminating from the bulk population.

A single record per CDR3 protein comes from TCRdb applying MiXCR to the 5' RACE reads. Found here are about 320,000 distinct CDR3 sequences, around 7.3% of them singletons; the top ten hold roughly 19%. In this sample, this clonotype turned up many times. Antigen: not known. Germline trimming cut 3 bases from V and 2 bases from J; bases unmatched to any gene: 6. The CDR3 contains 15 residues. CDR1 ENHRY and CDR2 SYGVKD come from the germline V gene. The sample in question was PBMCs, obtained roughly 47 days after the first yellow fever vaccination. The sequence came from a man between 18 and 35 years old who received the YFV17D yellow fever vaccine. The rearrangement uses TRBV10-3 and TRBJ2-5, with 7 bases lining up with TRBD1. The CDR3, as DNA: TGTGCCATCAGTGACCCACAGACAGGGCAAGAGACCCAGTACTTC. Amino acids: CAISDPQTGQETQYF.